This record looks at one T cell receptor (beta chain) sequence and its context. This receptor's antigen is unknown. Base qualities are not recorded, but no much larger clone differs from it by a single base. This sample stems from a study of cytomegalovirus exposure and HLA in healthy donors (dated 2017 in TCRdb). The study in broad terms: An earlier analysis of approximately 600 of the donors reported 250 to 300 Gb of sequence data and more than 90 million unique TCR beta sequences from about 179 million T cells. About 280 gigabases of sequencing data and roughly 80 million unique TCR sequences made up an early release that covered approximately 620 HLA-typed donors. Of the 350 to 450 genotyped donors, 81% were placed in the genetic ancestry cluster associated with self-reported Caucasian donors. The aim of the study was to test whether cataloging public T cell receptors could identify signatures of past pathogen exposure. Using immunosequencing, the study profiled T cell repertoires from about 610 subjects and related those repertoires to cytomegalovirus serostatus. Along with the approximately 620-subject first cohort, a separate validation cohort of approximately 110 different subjects was used. To predict cytomegalovirus infection status, the study brought together high-throughput TCR immunosequencing, statistical association of individual TCRs with disease status, and machine learning. In a later analysis, previously published TCR beta repertoires from about 670 donors were re-analyzed and high-resolution HLA genotyping was added so that TCR occurrence patterns could be studied. Rather than drawing on any new phenotypic data, the later analysis identified candidate immune exposures from TCR beta sequences and the way those sequences occurred across donors. An earlier analysis of fewer than 700 of the donors applied high-throughput TCR beta sequencing to assess whether each TCR beta V gene segment acted as functional or pseudogenic. Donor age, sex, ethnicity and CMV serostatus were collected together with the repertoire data. A later genetic analysis used genome-wide SNP genotypes for about 60% of the roughly 670 donors, treating that subset as a discovery cohort. All discovery cohort repertoires had been generated on a single sequencing platform. Both class I and class II loci were covered by HLA typing, at four-digit resolution. Typing coverage varied by locus: 629-630 donors for A, B, C, DRB1 and DQB1; 522 for DQA1; about 600 for DPA1; 450 to 480 for DPB1. A few DR-DQ haplotypes were treated as single units for association and clustering because of strong linkage in the cohort. Among around 400 genotyped donors of the cohort, an average of roughly 230,000 unique TCR beta nucleotide sequences was sequenced per donor, of which about 20% were non-productive. The paper as a whole reports these results and caveats: An earlier analysis of roughly 570 of the donors showed that most TCR beta V segments appeared in productive rearrangements either about 90% or about 30% of the time, which broadly matched IMGT annotations. A few of the identified cytomegalovirus-associated TCR beta chains were confirmed in vitro to be specific for cytomegalovirus antigens. In a later analysis, some 17,000 TCR beta sequences were associated with specific HLA alleles at a false discovery rate of 0.05. According to a later analysis, parvovirus B19, influenza, CMV and Epstein-Barr virus appeared linked to several top co-occurrence clusters. The study listed 150 to 200 TCR beta chains as associated with cytomegalovirus. According to the authors, the approach could potentially be generalized to other disease states and immunological phenotypes. A group of highly shared sequence variants was considered likely to be a technical artifact of the sequencing pipeline. In a later genetic analysis, a missense DCLRE1C variant was associated with V-gene and J-gene trimming of TCR beta chains, and the association was replicated in an independent cohort. The earlier analysis of approximately 560 of the donors excluded about 16 rarely observed V segments, including chromosome 9 orphons, because counts were too low. A later analysis found that most CMV-associated TCR beta chains appeared HLA-restricted, with HLA associations seemingly driven largely by CMV exposure. The classifier was reported to diagnose cytomegalovirus status with high specificity and sensitivity in both the original cohort and the validation cohort. CMV serostatus was the only immune exposure information available for the cohort. A further reported finding was that TCR beta sequences accurately predicted the HLA-A and HLA-B alleles for most subjects in the first cohort. HLA typing was unavailable for some donors at each locus, so association tests used only the typed subset. Across donors, most TCR sequences were observed very rarely, whereas some public TCRs were present in many individuals. Correlated functional status among segregating V segments might reflect linkage disequilibrium, but an unknown experimental factor could not be ruled out. Only TCR beta chains were sequenced in this cohort, and the absence of alpha or paired-chain data limited detectable features. A later analysis found that HLA-associated TCR beta chains were more clonally expanded and had lower generation probabilities than equally common non-associated chains. A later genetic analysis reported fewer N-insertions in productive TCRs among donors in an Asian-associated ancestry cluster than the approximately 700-donor mean. In a later analysis, TCR association rates were found to vary across HLA loci, with the most associated TCRs seen for DRB1 alleles and the fewest for HLA-C alleles. The presence/absence analyses assumed that sequencing depth was roughly uniform across donors, and that assumption may not be true. When HLA alleles, especially DR and DQ, strongly co-occurred, attributing TCR associations to individual alleles was difficult.

Library method: the immunoSEQ multiplex PCR assay. A mixture of 60 forward primers for TCR Vbeta segments and 13 reverse primers for TCR Jbeta segments was used in the multiplex PCR. Amplification of the CDR3 region of rearranged TCR beta genes was performed with a multiplex PCR assay on genomic DNA. On the Illumina HiSeq System, the amplified TCR beta libraries were sequenced as 87-base-pair reads. Processing in the source paper ran as follows. A later analysis tallied 75 million to 85 million unique TCR beta chains across the 640 or so repertoires, and approximately 11 million of those chains were shared by two or more donors. Raw reads were error-corrected and collapsed into unique sequences by a nearest-neighbor algorithm in which closely related sequences were merged to remove PCR and sequencing errors. V, D and J gene segments were assigned by aligning CDR3 sequences to IMGT reference sequences. For a sequence to be retained, at least a six-nucleotide match to both a V gene segment and a J gene segment was required. A rearrangement counted as productive if the CDR3 had no stop codons and remained in frame with V and J, and every other rearrangement counted as non-productive. Following IMGT convention, CDR3 was defined as the stretch from the second conserved V-encoded cysteine up to the conserved J-encoded phenylalanine. The earlier analysis of roughly 590 of the donors excluded sequences that lacked an unambiguous match to a single V gene segment. In an earlier analysis of several hundred of the donors, V segments were called functional above 56.7% productive rearrangements and were called segregating when the between-donor standard deviation exceeded 5%. A statistical classification framework was built for diagnosing cytomegalovirus status from the catalog of TCR beta chain sequences. A later analysis assigned V and J genes by comparing TCR nucleotide sequences with IMGT/GENE-DB human TR gene sequences. The TCRdist pipeline was used in a later analysis to assign CDR3 sequences and most-parsimonious VDJ recombination scenarios. In a later analysis, every TCR beta chain was defined by the combination of its CDR3 amino acid sequence and its V-gene family, and reads without a unique V-gene family were dropped. A later analysis removed 450 to 600 highly shared, low-generation-probability nucleotide sequences to deal with suspected cross-contamination and a sequencing artifact. In a later analysis, a clonal expansion index was calculated for each public chain from normalized within-repertoire ranks of inferred template counts. In a later analysis, generation probabilities were computed with a VDJ recombination model fitted to out-of-frame rearrangements, and the resulting probabilities were checked against IGoR. In a later analysis, TCR-TCR, TCR-HLA and TCR-CMV co-occurrence was scored with hypergeometric tests, and a repertoire-size bias correction was applied to TCR pairs. In a later analysis, false discovery rates were estimated by permuting HLA or CMV assignments 20 times. In a later analysis, co-occurring TCRs were grouped using DBSCAN, and TCRdist sequence similarity was added for clustering within HLA-allele-positive subsets. Repertoires with fewer than 30,000 or more than 120,000 public chains, plus five repertoires with anomalous nucleotide sharing, were excluded from co-occurrence clustering. The clones in this table, taken by TCRdb from immuneACCESS, are in-frame only. Not every clone is retained; where verified, under half of the shortfall comes from an unresolved V gene, and the cause of the rest is unknown. V, J and clone size were drawn from that table, and D and trimming were deduced from the DNA. Within this sample are 100,000 to 150,000 clones, with 80% of them counted one time only. The biggest ten clones account for approximately 10% of the sample.

The cohort was made up of under 800 healthy bone marrow donors. Cohort members were all nominally healthy when sampled, although unrecorded immune exposures were likely present. The donor tested CMV seropositive, placing the donor among the 310 or so seropositive members of the cohort. Each donor provided a peripheral blood sample, and peripheral blood mononuclear cells were used for TCR beta sequencing. Genomic DNA was extracted from the blood cell samples with the Qiagen DNeasy Blood Extraction Kit. The receptor was derived from a man aged 30 to 39 in good health and CMV-seropositive. The sequenced sample was PBMCs.

The nucleotide sequence is given as TGTGCCAGCAGCTTAGGTCAGGGGACAGCCGCCGGGGAGCTGTTTTTT. Its product reads: CASSLGQGTAAGELFF. The rearranged segments are TRBV7-6 and TRBJ2-2; TRBD1 matches 7 bases in the middle. Compared with germline, V lacks 1 base and J lacks 6 bases; bases without a gene match: 8. CDR1 and CDR2, per the germline V gene, are SGHVS and FNYEAQ. The CDR3 runs 16 residues from the cysteine to the phenylalanine. Only CDR3 DNA remains: 48 bases, in frame from the first base.